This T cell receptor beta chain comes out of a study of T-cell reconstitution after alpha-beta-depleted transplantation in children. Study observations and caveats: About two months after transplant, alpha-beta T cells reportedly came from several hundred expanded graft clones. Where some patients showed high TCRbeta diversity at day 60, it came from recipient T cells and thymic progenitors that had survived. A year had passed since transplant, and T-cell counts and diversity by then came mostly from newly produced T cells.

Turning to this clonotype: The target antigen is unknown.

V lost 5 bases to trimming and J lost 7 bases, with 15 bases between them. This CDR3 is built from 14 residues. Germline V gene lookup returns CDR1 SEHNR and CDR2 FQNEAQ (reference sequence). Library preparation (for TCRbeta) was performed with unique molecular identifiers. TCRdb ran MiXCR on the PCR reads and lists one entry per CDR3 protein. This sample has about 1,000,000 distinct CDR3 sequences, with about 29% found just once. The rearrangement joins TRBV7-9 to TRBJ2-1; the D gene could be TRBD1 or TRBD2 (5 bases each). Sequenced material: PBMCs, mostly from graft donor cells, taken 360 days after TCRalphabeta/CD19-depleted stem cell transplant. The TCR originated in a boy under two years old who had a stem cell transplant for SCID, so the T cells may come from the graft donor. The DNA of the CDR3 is TGTGCCAGCAGCGTTATGGGGGTGGGAAATGAGCAGTTCTTC. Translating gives CASSVMGVGNEQFF.